Listed here is a single TCR beta chain. Its specificity is not known. The sort gate was single viable CD3+CD4+CD8-CD45RO+ cells for memory CD4+ T cells. Here immunoSEQ multiplex PCR was the method, and the copy in TCRdb shows in-frame clones only, minus some. The sample contains roughly 67,000 clones, 76% of which appear only once. The data are from a study of memory CD4+ T cells and cytomegalovirus serostatus. Study-wide results and limits: About 40% of the roughly 160 known CMV-associated TCRbeta sequences appeared in CD4+ memory.

The TCR was taken from an adult in good health and CMV-seropositive. What was sequenced was memory CD4+ T cells from blood.

CDR3 loop: CASSEPGLWGLGYEQYF. Here the CDR3 DNA reads TGTGCCAGCAGTGAACCCGGCCTTTGGGGTCTTGGGTACGAGCAGTACTTC. The V gene is TRBV2, the J gene TRBJ2-7; D ambiguous. With 2 bases removed from V and 4 bases from J, the gap between germline ends came to 21 bases. The CDR3 spans 17 residues. Germline lookup yields CDR1 SNHLY and CDR2 FYNNEI.